Described below is a single TCR beta chain sequence and its context. One entry per CDR3 protein, called by TCRdb with MiXCR from the RT-PCR reads. The sample lists tens of thousands of distinct CDR3 sequences, around 48% occurring once. This entry comes from a study of patients and donors after allogeneic stem cell transplantation. The length of the CDR3 is 15 residues. Germline CDR1 LGHNA, CDR2 YSLEER. Trimming took off 0 bases at V and 6 bases at J, with 14 bases between the two ends. The chain uses TRBV4-3 and TRBJ2-5; D tentatively fits TRBD1 or TRBD2 (5 bases each). This TCR was sampled from a human donor who was either an allogeneic HSCT recipient or a stem cell or donor lymphocyte infusion donor (not recorded which). It is not recorded whose cells these are; they may come from a transplant donor. Sequencing was done on a sample of blood, either unsorted or a sorted T cell fraction (not recorded which). The CDR3 reads CASSQDLQSGQTQYF. In nucleotides, the CDR3 is TGCGCCAGCAGCCAAGATCTACAGTCGGGGCAGACCCAGTACTTC.